Sequencing of this T cell receptor (beta chain) was carried out in a study of CD8 T cells in Susac syndrome. RNA amounts of about 0.45 to 1 ug underwent reverse transcription with random hexamers. Across 54 Vbeta and 13 Jbeta, immunoSEQ multiplex PCR amplified TCR beta CDR3. TCRdb re-derived calls from the immunoSEQ multiplex PCR reads in MiXCR, one entry per CDR3 protein. The table has about 400,000 distinct CDR3 sequences, roughly 85% seen once. Looked up from germline, CDR1 is SEHNR and CDR2 is FQNEAQ (reference sequence). Trimming took 5 bases from V and 4 from J; bases not matched to a gene: 10. The CDR3 is made up of 15 amino acids. Relapsing-remitting disease, either stable or active, was present in the treatment-naive patients who were the multiple sclerosis controls. In contrast to the negatively isolated CD8+ and CD4+ T cells, TEMRA cells were FACS-enriched.

This chain joins TRBV7-9 and TRBJ2-7; 8 bases are a match to TRBD1. Material: CD8+ T cells from PBMCs. The receptor was isolated from a human donor with multiple sclerosis. In nucleotides, the CDR3 is TGTGCCAGCAGCCCTCTTACAGGGGGTACATACGAGCAGTACTTC. This translates into CASSPLTGGTYEQYF.